These T cell receptor beta chains were read from a single sample in a study of T-cell reconstitution after alpha-beta-depleted transplantation in children. Via MiXCR, TCRdb re-called the PCR reads, giving one row per CDR3 protein. The table lists about 200,000 distinct CDR3 sequences, more than 14% of them singletons. Sample: PBMCs from the stem cell graft donor, taken from the stem cell graft. These receptors all come from a human donor who donated a stem cell graft to a child with acute lymphoblastic leukemia. The conserved cysteine and the conserved F or W are not part of the CDR3 here.

TRBJ2-7 14 TRBV12-3/TRBV12-4 ASGHRDFLSSYEQY
TRBJ2-2 16 TRBV11-1 ASSLSVRTGGRTGELF
TRBJ2-7 10 TRBV10-3 AISGQGSEQY
TRBJ1-2 12 TRBV20-1 SAPYGRANYGYT
TRBJ2-4 14 TRBV12-3/TRBV12-4 ASSPSSGVVKNIQY
TRBJ2-7 13 TRBV23-1 ASSPGTSGFYEQY
TRBJ2-1 9 TRBV29-1 SALGYNEQF
TRBJ2-7 14 TRBV11-2 ASSFRGTRGIYEQY
TRBJ2-1 14 TRBV5-6 ASRNEPGSSYNEQF
TRBJ2-5 11 TRBV5-6 ASSLRVGETQY
TRBJ2-1 16 TRBV12-3/TRBV12-4 TSSFLSQWAAPYNEQF
TRBJ2-7 14 TRBV5-1 ASSSRGGLSSYEQY
TRBJ2-5 10 TRBV5-1 ASSLIEETQY
TRBJ1-5 13 TRBV28 ASSFVGIGGQPQH
TRBJ1-1 10 TRBV6-6 ATTTVNTEAF
TRBJ2-3 13 TRBV30 AWSKGARNTDTQY
TRBJ1-3 13 TRBV5-1 ASSSDRPSGNTIY
TRBJ1-5 16 TRBV6-5 ASSSKWGQGYSNQPQH
TRBJ2-3 13 TRBV30 AWSNGLAIQNTQY
TRBJ2-2 18 TRBV11-1 ASSPRLWGQGSKNTGELF
TRBJ2-3 11 TRBV5-1 ASSSTAGDTQY
TRBJ2-5 11 TRBV10-2 ASTRQLQETQY